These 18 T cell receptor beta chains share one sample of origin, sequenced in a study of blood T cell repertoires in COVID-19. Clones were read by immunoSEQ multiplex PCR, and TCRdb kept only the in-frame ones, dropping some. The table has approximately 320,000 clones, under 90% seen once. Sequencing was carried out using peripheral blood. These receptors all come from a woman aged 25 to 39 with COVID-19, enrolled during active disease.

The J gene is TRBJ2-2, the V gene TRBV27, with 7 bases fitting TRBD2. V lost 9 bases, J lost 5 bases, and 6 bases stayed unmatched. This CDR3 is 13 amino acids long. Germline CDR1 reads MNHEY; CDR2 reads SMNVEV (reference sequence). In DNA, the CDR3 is TGTGCCAGTGGAGCCGGGAGGACCGGGGAGCTGTTTTTT. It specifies CASGAGRTGELFF.

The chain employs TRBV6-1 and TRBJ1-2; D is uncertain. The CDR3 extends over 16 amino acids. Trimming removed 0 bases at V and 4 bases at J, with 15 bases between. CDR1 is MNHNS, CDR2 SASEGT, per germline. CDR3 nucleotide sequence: TGTGCCAGCAGTGAAGCAACGGTGTCGGGGATCTATGGCTACACCTTC. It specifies CASSEATVSGIYGYTF.

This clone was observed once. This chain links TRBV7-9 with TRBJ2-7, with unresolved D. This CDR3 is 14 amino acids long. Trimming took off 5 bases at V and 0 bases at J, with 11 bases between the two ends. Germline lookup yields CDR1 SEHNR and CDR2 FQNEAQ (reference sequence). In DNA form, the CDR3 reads TGTGCCAGCAGCCCCCCTTTTAGCTCCTACGAGCAGTACTTC. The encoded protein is CASSPPFSSYEQYF.

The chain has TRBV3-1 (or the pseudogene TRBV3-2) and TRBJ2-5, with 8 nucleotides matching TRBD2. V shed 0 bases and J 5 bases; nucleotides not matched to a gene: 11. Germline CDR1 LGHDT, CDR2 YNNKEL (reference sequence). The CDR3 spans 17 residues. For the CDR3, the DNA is TGTGCCAGCAGCCAAGATGAGGGCGGGGGGCGGTCGGAGACCCAGTACTTC. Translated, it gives CASSQDEGGGRSETQYF.

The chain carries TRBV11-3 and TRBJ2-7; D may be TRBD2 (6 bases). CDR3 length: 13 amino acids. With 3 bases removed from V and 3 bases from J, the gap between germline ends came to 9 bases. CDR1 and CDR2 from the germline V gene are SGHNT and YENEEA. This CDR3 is CASSFGTDYEQYF. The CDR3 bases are TGTGCCAGCAGCTTTGGGACTGACTACGAGCAGTACTTC.

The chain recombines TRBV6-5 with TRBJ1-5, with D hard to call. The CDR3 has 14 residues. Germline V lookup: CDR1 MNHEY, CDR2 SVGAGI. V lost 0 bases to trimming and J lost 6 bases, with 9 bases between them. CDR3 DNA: TGTGCCAGCAGTTACTCGATTTCGGGTCAGCCCCAGCATTTT. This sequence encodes CASSYSISGQPQHF.

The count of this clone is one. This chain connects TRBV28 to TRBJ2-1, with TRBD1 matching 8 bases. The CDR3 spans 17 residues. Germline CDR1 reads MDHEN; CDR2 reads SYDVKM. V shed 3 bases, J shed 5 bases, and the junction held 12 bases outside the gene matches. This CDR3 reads CASSFTRGRRKNNEQFF. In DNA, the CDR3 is TGTGCCAGCAGTTTCACCAGGGGGCGTAGGAAGAACAATGAGCAGTTCTTC.

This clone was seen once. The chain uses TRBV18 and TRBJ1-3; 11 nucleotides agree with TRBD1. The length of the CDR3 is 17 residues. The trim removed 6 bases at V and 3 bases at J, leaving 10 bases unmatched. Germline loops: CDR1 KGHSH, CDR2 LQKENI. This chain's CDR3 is CASSPRRDRGDGNTIYF. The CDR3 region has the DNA TGTGCCAGCTCGCCAAGACGGGACAGGGGGGATGGAAACACCATATATTTT.

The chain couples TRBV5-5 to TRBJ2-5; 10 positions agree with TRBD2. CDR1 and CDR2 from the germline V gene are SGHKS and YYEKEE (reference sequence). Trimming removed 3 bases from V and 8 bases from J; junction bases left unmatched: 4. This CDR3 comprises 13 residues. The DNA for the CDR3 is TGTGCCAGCAGCTCCTCTAGCGGGGGCACCCAGTACTTC. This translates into CASSSSSGGTQYF.

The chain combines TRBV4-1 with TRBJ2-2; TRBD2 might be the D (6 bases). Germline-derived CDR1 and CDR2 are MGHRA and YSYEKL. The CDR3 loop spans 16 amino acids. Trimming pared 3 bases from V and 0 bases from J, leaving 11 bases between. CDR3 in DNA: TGCGCCAGCAGCCAGCTAGGACTATCGAACACCGGGGAGCTGTTTTTT. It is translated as CASSQLGLSNTGELFF.

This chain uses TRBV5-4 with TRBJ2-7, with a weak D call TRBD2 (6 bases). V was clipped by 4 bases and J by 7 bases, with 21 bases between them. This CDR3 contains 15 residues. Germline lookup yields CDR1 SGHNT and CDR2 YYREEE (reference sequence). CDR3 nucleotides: TGTGCCAGCAGCGGCTTGGGTGGCGGGGTGGGAGAGCAGTACTTC. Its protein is CASSGLGGGVGEQYF.

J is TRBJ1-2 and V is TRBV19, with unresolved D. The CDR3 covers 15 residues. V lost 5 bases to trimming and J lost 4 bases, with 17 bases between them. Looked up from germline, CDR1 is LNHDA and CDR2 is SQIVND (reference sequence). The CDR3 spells CASSPTGGLGYGYTF. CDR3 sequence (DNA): TGTGCCAGTAGTCCCACGGGAGGGCTCGGCTATGGCTACACCTTC.

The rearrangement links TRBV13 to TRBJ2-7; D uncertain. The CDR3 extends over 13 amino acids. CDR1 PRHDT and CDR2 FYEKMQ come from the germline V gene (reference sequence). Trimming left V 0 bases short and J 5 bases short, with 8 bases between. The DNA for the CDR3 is TGTGCCAGCAGCTTAGGCTCGGTAAACGAGCAGTACTTC. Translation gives CASSLGSVNEQYF.

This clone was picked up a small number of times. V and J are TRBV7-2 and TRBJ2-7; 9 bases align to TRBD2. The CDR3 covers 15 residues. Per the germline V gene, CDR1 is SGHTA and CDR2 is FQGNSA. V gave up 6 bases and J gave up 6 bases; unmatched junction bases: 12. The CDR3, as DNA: TGTGCCAGCAGATCCCCGGGACTAGCACCCCTCGAGCAGTACTTC. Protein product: CASRSPGLAPLEQYF.

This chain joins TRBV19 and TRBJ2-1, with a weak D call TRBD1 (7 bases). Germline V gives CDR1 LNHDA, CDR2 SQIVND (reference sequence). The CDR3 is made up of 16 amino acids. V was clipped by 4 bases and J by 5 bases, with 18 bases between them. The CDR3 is CASSSGTETGDNEQFF. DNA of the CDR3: TGTGCCAGTAGTAGCGGGACAGAGACGGGGGACAATGAGCAGTTCTTC.

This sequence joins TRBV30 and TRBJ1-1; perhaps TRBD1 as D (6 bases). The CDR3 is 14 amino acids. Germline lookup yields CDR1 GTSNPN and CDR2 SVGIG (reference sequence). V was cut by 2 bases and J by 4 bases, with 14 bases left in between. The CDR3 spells CAWSHTGMGTEAFF. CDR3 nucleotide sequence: TGTGCCTGGAGTCACACAGGGATGGGCACTGAAGCTTTCTTT. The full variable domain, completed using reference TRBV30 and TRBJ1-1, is SQTIHQWPATLVQPVGSPLSLECTVEGTSNPNLYWYRQAAGRGLQLLFYSVGIGQISSEVPQNLSASRPQDRQFILSSKKLLLSDSGFYLCAWSHTGMGTEAFFGQGTRLTVV.

This chain's CDR3 is CASTQGEATEAFF. The CDR3 coding sequence is TGTGCCAGCACACAGGGAGAGGCCACTGAAGCTTTCTTT. This rearrangement joins TRBV3-1 (or the pseudogene TRBV3-2) to TRBJ1-1; perhaps TRBD1 as D (6 bases). From germline, CDR1 is LGHDT and CDR2 YNNKEL (reference sequence). This CDR3 contains 13 residues. V gave up 7 bases and J gave up 4 bases, with 13 bases separating them.

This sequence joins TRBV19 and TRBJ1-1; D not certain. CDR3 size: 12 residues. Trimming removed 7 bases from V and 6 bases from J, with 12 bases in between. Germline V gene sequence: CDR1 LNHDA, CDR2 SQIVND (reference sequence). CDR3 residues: CASTPGSPEAFF. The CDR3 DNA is TGTGCCAGTACCCCGGGTTCTCCTGAAGCTTTCTTT.